This T cell receptor (delta chain) came from a study of gamma-delta T cells after stem cell transplantation. This clone was picked up a small number of times. V lost 3 bases to trimming and J lost 1 base, with 30 bases between them. CDR3 length: 22 residues. Germline values: CDR1 TSWWSYY, CDR2 QGS. With CATT, TCRdb re-called clones from the RT-PCR reads. Among about 3,500 delta-chain clones listed, around an eighth were seen once. The clonotype originates from a human donor. It is not recorded whose cells these are; they may come from a transplant donor. The sample taken for sequencing was gamma-delta T cells. The chain has TRDV1 and TRDJ2; D uncertain. For the CDR3, the DNA is TGTGCTCTTGGGGATCCCGAGGCGTCCCCCCTCCAGCCAATAATTTTGACAGCACAACTCTTCTTT. Residues: CALGDPEASPLQPIILTAQLFF.